A selection of T cell receptor beta chains follows, all from one sample in a study of OX40 agonist ivuxolimab in advanced cancers. Clones were sequenced by immunoSEQ multiplex PCR, and TCRdb holds only the in-frame ones, with some missing. The data contain about 38,000 clones, 92% of them singletons. The sequencing here drew on CD4+ or CD8+ T cells sorted from blood, taken in a trial of the OX40 agonist ivuxolimab. These receptors were taken from an adult with an advanced solid tumor such as melanoma, head and neck, liver or kidney cancer. The CDR3 runs from the conserved cysteine through the conserved F or W. Each record gives: clone size, J gene, V gene, CDR3 protein. Clone size appears in some rows only: once, few, many, or a class for an expanded clone.

>.|TRBJ1-2|TRBV6-1
CASSESRGYYGYTF
>.|TRBJ2-2|TRBV9
CASSAGGGPGELFF
>.|TRBJ2-5|TRBV4-3
CASSQGLAVQETQYF
>.|TRBJ2-7|TRBV7-8
CASGPGPTYEQYF
>.|TRBJ2-1|TRBV19
CASSGNGLAVNEQFF
>.|TRBJ1-4|TRBV6-5
CASQGGGEKLFF
>.|TRBJ2-1|TRBV9
CASSTVSGEQFF
>.|TRBJ2-1|TRBV28
CASTLAVNNEQFF
>.|TRBJ2-1|TRBV4-3
CASSQGSGEGNEQFF
>.|TRBJ1-1|TRBV25-1
CASSPGADEAFF
>.|TRBJ1-3|TRBV13
CASSIGTNSGNTIYF
>.|TRBJ2-7|TRBV30
CAWSRVAGVHEQYF
>.|TRBJ2-1|TRBV4-3
CASSLSSGTHNEQFF
>.|TRBJ2-3|TRBV7-3
CASSLTWGSTDTQYF
>.|TRBJ2-1|TRBV7-9
CASYSGRDEQFF
>.|TRBJ2-3|TRBV30
CAWSAGTSGTRDTQYF
>.|TRBJ1-1|TRBV7-2
CASSLELGRSREAFF
>.|TRBJ1-4|TRBV4-2
CASSQATGSTNEKLFF
>.|TRBJ2-1|TRBV11-2
CASSLFPSGGIYNEQFF
>.|TRBJ2-3|TRBV4-1
CASSQVPSGRSDTQYF
>.|TRBJ2-1|TRBV6-5
CASSNPSKGLNEQFF
>.|TRBJ2-1|TRBV27
CASSLSLAGSYNEQFF
>.|TRBJ2-5|TRBV5-6
CASSPGTATQETQYF
>.|TRBJ1-6|TRBV11-1
CASSLSGVSPLHF
>.|TRBJ1-1|TRBV9
CASSVGYRETRGTEAFF
>.|TRBJ1-4|TRBV28
CAGLDRDGENEKLFF
>.|TRBJ2-7|TRBV10-2
CASGGTRVGGTYEQYF
>.|TRBJ2-7|TRBV11-2
CASSEGPAYEQYF
>.|TRBJ2-1|TRBV1
CTSSQDETSGRAINEQFF
>.|TRBJ2-1|TRBV7-9
CASSLAFPRGNEQFF
>few|TRBJ2-7|TRBV27
CASGGGTGQYF
>.|TRBJ2-1|TRBV5-8
CASSSGGREQFF
>.|TRBJ2-3|TRBV2
CASSEALGGIVDTQYF
>.|TRBJ1-5|TRBV28
CASSRREPQHF
>.|TRBJ2-6|TRBV29-1
CSVGQFSGANVLTF